This T cell receptor (beta chain) was found in a study of regulatory T cells in long-lasting Graves disease. Libraries of TCR beta came from iRepertoire HTBI primers plus Arm-PCR of CDR3 regions. How the authors handled the data: Throughout the samples, researchers identified 55 to 65 TRBV and roughly 13 TRBJ segments. TCRdb reprocessed the multiplex PCR reads via MiXCR and lists one record per CDR3 protein. The V and J calls were not made by the authors but by TCRdb's processing. The repertoire holds about 610,000 distinct CDR3 sequences, with roughly 15% as singletons. Germline V gene sequence: CDR1 SGHRS, CDR2 YFSETQ. Trimming removed 0 bases at V and 5 bases at J, with 20 bases between. CDR3 length equals 17 residues. Documented time point: newly diagnosed GD, antithyroid drugs for less than 3 months. TCR sequences were obtained from RNA taken from PBMCs. These same data were also listed under a study on T cells in Graves' hyperthyroidism and ophthalmopathy. This second report adds: The definition of stable Graves' hyperthyroidism was no ophthalmopathy progression within 18 months.

The sequence came from a man in his late teens or twenties with Graves disease. The starting material was peripheral blood mononuclear cells (PBMCs), obtained at new diagnosis, from a patient treated with antithyroid drugs. The chain couples TRBV5-1 to TRBJ2-5; either TRBD1 or TRBD2 may fit D (5 bases each). The CDR3 DNA sequence: TGCGCCAGCAGCTTGGAGCCAGGGACCATCAGCAGGGAGACCCAGTACTTC. It codes for CASSLEPGTISRETQYF.